These 15 T cell receptor beta chains were all obtained from the same sample, sequenced in a study of CD8 T cells in Susac syndrome. Reverse transcription used about 0.45 to 1 ug RNA and random hexamers. TCRdb used MiXCR to reprocess the immunoSEQ multiplex PCR reads, holding one entry per CDR3 protein. Of around 200,000 distinct CDR3 sequences listed, about 94% were seen once; the top ten hold around 0.14%. Sequencing input: CD8+ T cells from PBMCs. These receptors were taken from a human donor with multiple sclerosis.

The chain carries TRBV20-1 and TRBJ1-4, with D unresolved. Germline-derived CDR1 and CDR2 are DFQATT and SNEGSKA (reference sequence). The CDR3 is made up of 15 amino acids. The V gene lost 3 bases and the J gene lost 0 bases, with 11 bases spanning the gap. This CDR3 is CSASRLGATNEKLFF. The CDR3 DNA follows: TGCAGTGCTAGTCGGCTCGGCGCAACTAATGAAAAACTGTTTTTT.

The gene calls are TRBV19 and TRBJ1-2; the D is unclear. Germline-derived CDR1 and CDR2 are LNHDA and SQIVND (reference sequence). The CDR3 is 15 residues long. With 3 bases removed from V and 8 bases from J, the gap between germline ends came to 19 bases. CDR3 in DNA: TGTGCCAGTAGTATCCATTTCCTAACCCCCGCGGGCTACACCTTC. This sequence encodes CASSIHFLTPAGYTF.

This chain uses TRBV12-3 or TRBV12-4 with TRBJ1-4; possible D gene TRBD1, 6 bases. Trimming shortened V by 6 bases and J by 8 bases, and 16 bases separated the two germline ends. The CDR3 covers 14 residues. The CDR3 reads CASSPDSVAEKLFF. The CDR3 DNA reads as TGTGCCAGCAGCCCGGACAGTGTCGCGGAAAAACTGTTTTTT.

This chain uses TRBV21-1 with TRBJ2-5; the table assigns TRBD1, which was not confirmed against the DNA. TRBV21-1 counts as a pseudogene. The CDR3 spans 16 residues. This CDR3 is CASLLFGQGWQETQYF. The CDR3 region has the DNA TGTGCCAGCCTACTATTTGGACAGGGCTGGCAAGAGACCCAGTACTTC.

The chain has TRBV5-6 and TRBJ1-2, with TRBD1 matching 7 bases. The CDR3 length is 14 residues. After removal of 0 bases from V and 3 bases from J, the junction contained 2 bases not matched to a gene. CDR1 is SGHDT, CDR2 YYEEEE, per germline. DNA of the CDR3: TGTGCCAGCAGCTTGGGAGGGGGCGACTATGGCTACACCTTC. It is translated as CASSLGGGDYGYTF.

The V call is TRBV27, the J call TRBJ2-1; D is tentatively TRBD1 or TRBD2 (6 bases each). V dropped 8 bases and J dropped 4 bases, with 15 bases sitting between them. The CDR3 contains 14 residues. Germline V lookup: CDR1 MNHEY, CDR2 SMNVEV (reference sequence). The CDR3 DNA sequence: TGTGCCAGCGGGGTGGGGGCGGGATACAATGAGCAGTTCTTC. The encoded protein is CASGVGAGYNEQFF.

The rearrangement uses TRBV7-6 and TRBJ1-1; perhaps TRBD1 as D (5 bases). This CDR3 is built from 15 residues. Trimming removed 3 bases from V and 2 bases from J, with 13 bases in between. Per germline, CDR1 SGHVS and CDR2 FNYEAQ. The CDR3: CASSFDGAGNTEAFF. CDR3 in DNA: TGTGCCAGCAGCTTCGATGGGGCCGGAAACACTGAAGCTTTCTTT.

The chain employs TRBV7-9 and TRBJ1-3; no definite D call. V was shortened by 6 bases and J by 1 base, with 4 bases between the two germline ends. This CDR3 has 12 residues. Germline CDR1 reads SEHNR; CDR2 reads FQNEAQ (reference sequence). CDR3 loop: CASSPSGNTIYF. The CDR3 DNA reads TGTGCCAGCAGTCCGTCTGGAAACACCATATATTTT. The whole variable domain, filled in from reference TRBV7-9 and TRBJ1-3, reads DTGVSQNPRHKITKRGQNVTFRCDPISEHNRLYWYRQTLGQGPEFLTYFQNEAQLEKSRLLSDRFSAERPKGSFSTLEIQRTEQGDSAMYLCASSPSGNTIYFGEGSWLTVV.

The V call is TRBV7-9, the J call TRBJ1-6; 7 bases agree with TRBD1. The V gene's germline CDR1 is SEHNR and CDR2 FQNEAQ (reference sequence). With V trimmed by 5 bases and J by 10 bases, 5 bases remained unmatched. CDR3 length: 13 residues. The CDR3 nucleotides read TGTGCCAGCAGCATCGGACAGGCCTCACCCCTCCACTTT. Translated, it gives CASSIGQASPLHF.

This chain links TRBV20-1 with TRBJ2-7; D remains unclear. Trimming left V 3 bases short and J 7 bases short, with 13 bases between. CDR3 size: 12 residues. Germline loops: CDR1 DFQATT, CDR2 SNEGSKA (reference sequence). CDR3 in amino acids: CSARTGSVEQYF. In DNA form, the CDR3 reads TGCAGTGCTAGGACCGGGTCGGTTGAGCAGTACTTC.

This rearrangement joins TRBV15 to TRBJ2-3, with 8 bases lining up with TRBD2. Trimming cost V 4 bases and J 3 bases; bases outside gene matches: 3. Per the germline V gene, CDR1 is LNHNV and CDR2 is YYDKDF (reference sequence). The CDR3 has 14 amino acids. DNA for the CDR3: TGTGCCACCAGCACCAGCGGGAGTACAGATACGCAGTATTTT. It specifies CATSTSGSTDTQYF. The variable domain in full, with the rest retrieved from reference TRBV15 and TRBJ2-3, is DAMVIQNPRYQVTQFGKPVTLSCSQTLNHNVMYWYQQKSSQAPKLLFHYYDKDFNNEADTPDNFQSRRPNTSFCFLDIRSPGLGDTAMYLCATSTSGSTDTQYFGPGTRLTVL.

The gene calls are TRBV6-5 and TRBJ2-7, with TRBD2 matching 13 bases. The length of the CDR3 is 15 residues. Trimming removed 2 bases from V and 2 bases from J; junction bases left unmatched: 0. Germline loops: CDR1 MNHEY, CDR2 SVGAGI. CDR3 coding DNA: TGTGCCAGCAGTTACGGACTAGCGGGGGCCTACGAGCAGTACTTC. Translation: CASSYGLAGAYEQYF.

The genes are TRBV10-3 and TRBJ2-2, with 7 bases matching TRBD2. This CDR3 contains 16 residues. Germline values: CDR1 ENHRY, CDR2 SYGVKD. Losses at the gene ends were 5 bases for V and 2 bases for J; bases not matched to a gene: 8. The CDR3 DNA follows: TGTGCCATCAGTTCGCCCCCGGGACTAAACACCGGGGAGCTGTTTTTT. Translation: CAISSPPGLNTGELFF.

This chain joins TRBV9 and TRBJ1-6, with D unresolved. Trimming pared 0 bases from V and 5 bases from J, leaving 6 bases between. The germline V gene has CDR1 SGDLS and CDR2 YYNGEE. The CDR3 consists of 14 residues. CDR3: CASSVARNNSPLHF. Written as DNA, the CDR3 is TGTGCCAGCAGCGTAGCGCGGAATAATTCACCCCTCCACTTT.

CDR3 loop: CAWTGWTDEQFF. The CDR3 bases are TGTGCCTGGACTGGCTGGACGGATGAGCAGTTCTTC. The chain recombines TRBV30 with TRBJ2-1, with no clear D. CDR1 is GTSNPN and CDR2 is SVGIG in the germline V gene (reference sequence). V lost 4 bases, J lost 8 bases, and 12 bases lay in between. CDR3 length equals 12 residues. Using reference TRBV30 and TRBJ2-1 for the parts outside the CDR3, the full variable domain is SQTIHQWPATLVQPVGSPLSLECTVEGTSNPNLYWYRQAAGRGLQLLFYSVGIGQISSEVPQNLSASRPQDRQFILSSKKLLLSDSGFYLCAWTGWTDEQFFGPGTRLTVL.